This TCR beta chain emerged from a study of shared clonotypes between healthy human individuals. Study summary: Each donor's CD8 memory used one plate, CD8 naive two, each CD4 subset three.

The CDR3 is made up of 17 amino acids. Germline CDR1 reads SGHDT; CDR2 reads YYEEEE. The J segment lost 0 bases and the V segment lost 1 base, leaving 6 bases of the junction unmatched. The table came from immunoSEQ multiplex PCR; TCRdb's copy has only in-frame clones and leaves some out. Of around 2.5 million clones listed, approximately 93% were seen once; the top ten hold 0.36%. The sequence was obtained from a man between 18 and 29 years old in good health. Some clones in this sample may be carry-over from other donors' samples. Sequencing input: naive CD4+ T cells from PBMCs. Subset specified: CD45RA+ positively selected. The chain joins TRBV5-6 to TRBJ1-5; 8 nucleotides match TRBD1. The CDR3 DNA is TGTGCCAGCAGCTTGTACAGGGGGTATGGTAGCAATCAGCCCCAGCATTTT. It translates to CASSLYRGYGSNQPQHF. Variable domain in full (rest from reference TRBV5-6 and TRBJ1-5): DAGVTQSPTHLIKTRGQQVTLRCSPKSGHDTVSWYQQALGQGPQFIFQYYEEEERQRGNFPDRFSGHQFPNYSSELNVNALLLGDSALYLCASSLYRGYGSNQPQHFGDGTRLSIL.